This is a list of T cell receptor beta chains from one sample in a study of cytomegalovirus exposure and HLA in healthy donors. Clones were read by immunoSEQ multiplex PCR, and TCRdb kept only the in-frame ones, dropping some. The sample lists approximately 200,000 clones, approximately 83% occurring once. Sample: PBMCs. The source is a girl aged 10 to 17 in good health and CMV-seronegative. The CDR3 runs from the conserved cysteine through the conserved F or W. A D gene is named only where the DNA matches it firmly. The size of a clone is reported for some rows only, either as once, few or many, or as a class for expanded clones.

v_gene	d_gene	j_gene	abundance	CDR3nt	CDR3aa
TRBV5-1	NA	TRBJ2-1	once	TGCGCCAGCAGCTTGGCCCGTGGGGCAGGAAGTGCCTACAATGAGCAGTTCTTC	CASSLARGAGSAYNEQFF
TRBV28	TRBD1	TRBJ2-7	NA	TGTGCCAGCAGTTTCCGGGACAGGGGGTACGAGCAGTACTTC	CASSFRDRGYEQYF
TRBV7-8	TRBD1	TRBJ1-2	NA	TGTGCCAGCAGCTTAGCCCCCCCGGACAGGGTTCATGGCTACACCTTC	CASSLAPPDRVHGYTF
TRBV4-2	NA	TRBJ2-5	NA	TGTGCCAGCAGCCAGATGAGTCGTGAGACCCAGTACTTC	CASSQMSRETQYF
TRBV7-9	NA	TRBJ2-5	NA	TGTGCCAGCAGCTATAGCTACACCCCGGGAGAGACCCAGTACTTC	CASSYSYTPGETQYF
TRBV5-1	TRBD1	TRBJ2-3	NA	TGCGCCAGCAGCTCCAGGACAGGGGAGGCAGATACGCAGTATTTT	CASSSRTGEADTQYF
TRBV9	NA	TRBJ2-3	NA	TGTGCCAGCAGCTCGGCGGGGAGGCGGGATACGCAGTATTTT	CASSSAGRRDTQYF
TRBV11-2	NA	TRBJ2-7	NA	TGTGCCAGCAGCCCTGGGGGGGCATTAGACTACGAGCAGTACTTC	CASSPGGALDYEQYF
TRBV29-1	NA	TRBJ1-1	NA	TGCAGCGGAGGGTATAGCACTGAAGCTTTCTTT	CSGGYSTEAFF
TRBV19	NA	TRBJ1-1	NA	TGTGCCAGTAGTATCGGGACAAGGTCTGAAGCTTTCTTT	CASSIGTRSEAFF
TRBV2	NA	TRBJ1-5	NA	TGTGCCAGTCAACAGGGCACCGGCAATCAGCCCCAGCATTTT	CASQQGTGNQPQHF
TRBV11-1	TRBD1	TRBJ2-7	NA	TGTGCCAGCAGCTTGGACAGGGGCATCGACGAGCAGTACTTC	CASSLDRGIDEQYF
TRBV5-4	TRBD1	TRBJ1-2	NA	TGTGCCAGCAGCTTGGGAGACAGGGAAGGCTTGGGTGGCTACACCTTC	CASSLGDREGLGGYTF
TRBV19	TRBD1	TRBJ1-2	NA	TGTGCCAGTAGTTCCGGGACAGGGGGCTACTATGGCTACACCTTC	CASSSGTGGYYGYTF
TRBV9	TRBD2	TRBJ2-3	NA	TGTGCCAGCAGCTACAAACTTAACATAGCGGGAGTCAGCCCAGATACGCAGTATTTT	CASSYKLNIAGVSPDTQYF
TRBV5-1	TRBD2	TRBJ2-1	once	TGCGCCAGCAGCCCCAGGACTAGCTCCTACAATGAGCAGTTCTTC	CASSPRTSSYNEQFF
TRBV16	NA	TRBJ1-1	NA	TGTGCCAGCAGCCAGGTCGACAGTTCTGAAGCTTTCTTT	CASSQVDSSEAFF
TRBV13	TRBD1	TRBJ2-5	NA	TGTGCCAGCAGCTTAGTAAGGACAGGGGCCAAGGAGACCCAGTACTTC	CASSLVRTGAKETQYF
TRBV19	NA	TRBJ2-5	NA	TGTGCCAGTAGTGTCAACCAAGAGACCCAGTACTTC	CASSVNQETQYF
TRBV27	TRBD1	TRBJ1-2	NA	TGTGCCAGCAGCTACAGGGGGCTTACTTATGGCTACACCTTC	CASSYRGLTYGYTF
TRBV11-2	NA	TRBJ2-7	NA	TGTGCCAGCAGCTTATGGCTCAGCTCCTACGAGCAGTACTTC	CASSLWLSSYEQYF
TRBV9	NA	TRBJ1-2	NA	TGTGCCAGCAGCGTTTTGGGCGAGCCCTATGGCTACACCTTC	CASSVLGEPYGYTF
TRBV18	NA	TRBJ2-7	NA	TGTGCCAGCTCACCACCCTCTGGCCACGAGCAGTACTTC	CASSPPSGHEQYF
TRBV5-1	NA	TRBJ1-3	NA	TGCGCCAGCAGCTTGGGGCAGGGGACTGGAAACACCATATATTTT	CASSLGQGTGNTIYF
TRBV5-1	NA	TRBJ2-3	few	TGCGCCAGCAGCTCGGGGTTTCCAGATACGCAGTATTTT	CASSSGFPDTQYF
TRBV7-9	NA	TRBJ1-2	NA	TGTGCCAGCAGCTTAAGTCAGCGGAGGACAGACCTCTATGGCTACACCTTC	CASSLSQRRTDLYGYTF
TRBV6-5	NA	TRBJ1-1	NA	TGTGCCAGTACTAACTCTAGGGGCACTGAAGCTTTCTTT	CASTNSRGTEAFF
TRBV6-5	TRBD1	TRBJ1-1	few	TGTGCCAGCACCTTGGTACAGGGGGGGAACACTGAAGCTTTCTTT	CASTLVQGGNTEAFF
TRBV5-1	TRBD1	TRBJ1-2	NA	TGCGCCAGCAGCTTACAGGGGGCTAACTATGGCTACACCTTC	CASSLQGANYGYTF
TRBV9	NA	TRBJ1-6	NA	TGTGCCAGCAGCGATGCTGGTGGGCCCGATTCACCCCTCCACTTT	CASSDAGGPDSPLHF
TRBV7-8	NA	TRBJ2-7	NA	TGTGCCAGCAGCTTTCACAGGTTGTCCTACGAGCAGTACTTC	CASSFHRLSYEQYF
TRBV29-1	TRBD2	TRBJ2-3	NA	TGCAGCGTTACACGGGATGGCGGGGGGGCGGCAGATACGCAGTATTTT	CSVTRDGGGAADTQYF
TRBV2	NA	TRBJ1-4	NA	TGTGCCAGCAGTGAAATGGGGGCGGCACCAAAAAATGAAAAACTGTTTTTT	CASSEMGAAPKNEKLFF
TRBV4-2	TRBD1	TRBJ1-1	NA	TGTGCCAGCAGCCAAGCCGGGACAGGGGACACTGAAGCTTTCTTT	CASSQAGTGDTEAFF
TRBV2	TRBD2	TRBJ2-3	NA	TGTGCCACCGCTAGCGGGAATGGGGATACGCAGTATTTT	CATASGNGDTQYF
TRBV6-1	NA	TRBJ1-6	NA	TGTGCCAGCAGAGAGGGTGGTCGGCCATTGTCACCCCTCCACTTT	CASREGGRPLSPLHF
TRBV11-1	NA	TRBJ1-6	NA	TGTGCCAGCAGCTTAGCGCGGGGAAGCTCCTATAATTCACCCCTCCACTTT	CASSLARGSSYNSPLHF
TRBV7-9	NA	TRBJ2-1	NA	TGTGCCAGCAGCTTCGGTGAGCAGTTCTTC	CASSFGEQFF
TRBV28	NA	TRBJ2-7	NA	TGTGCCAGCAGGACAGACCCTCACTACGAGCAGTACTTC	CASRTDPHYEQYF
TRBV7-8	NA	TRBJ1-2	NA	TGTGCCAGCAGCCCCCTCACAGGTCTGCTTGGCTACACCTTC	CASSPLTGLLGYTF
TRBV13	NA	TRBJ1-1	NA	TGTGCCAGCAGCTCGGCCCGGGACACAATTTACGGAACTGAAGCTTTCTTT	CASSSARDTIYGTEAFF
TRBV27	TRBD1	TRBJ2-1	NA	TGTGCCAGCAGTTACGGGACAGGGTTATCTGAGCAGTTCTTC	CASSYGTGLSEQFF
TRBV19	NA	TRBJ1-1	NA	TGTGCCAGTAGTAAAGCGGGGATCGGTGCTTTCTTT	CASSKAGIGAFF
TRBV12-5	NA	TRBJ1-2	NA	TGTGCTAGTGGCCTCCCCAGGGGAGGCTACACCTTC	CASGLPRGGYTF
TRBV19	NA	TRBJ2-3	NA	TGTGCCAGTAGTATAGCCAGGGCGCCAGATACGCAGTATTTT	CASSIARAPDTQYF
TRBV5-1	TRBD1	TRBJ2-1	NA	TGCGCCAGCAGCTCTGACAGGGGAAGCGGAGAGCAGTTCTTC	CASSSDRGSGEQFF
TRBV6-6	NA	TRBJ2-7	NA	TGTGCCAGCAGTCCCCAGGGGGGCGACTACGAGCAGTACTTC	CASSPQGGDYEQYF
TRBV5-4	NA	TRBJ1-1	NA	TGTGCCAGCAGCCCCCGGGGGTTGTCGAACACTGAAGCTTTCTTT	CASSPRGLSNTEAFF
TRBV5-1	TRBD2	TRBJ2-3	once	TGCGCCAGCAGCTTCGAGCGGGGGGGGATAGGTACGCAGTATTTT	CASSFERGGIGTQYF
TRBV6-5	TRBD1	TRBJ2-5	NA	TGTGCCAGCAGTCGGGACAGGGGATCCAGGGAGACCCAGTACTTC	CASSRDRGSRETQYF
TRBV9	NA	TRBJ2-7	NA	TGTGCCAGCAGCGTGGGCGGGATCTTGTCCAACGAGCAGTACTTC	CASSVGGILSNEQYF
TRBV18	TRBD1	TRBJ1-5	NA	TGTGCCAGCTCACCAAACAGGGGAGGAAGCAATCAGCCCCAGCATTTT	CASSPNRGGSNQPQHF
TRBV7-9	TRBD1	TRBJ1-1	NA	TGTGCCAGCAGTCGAACCGAGACAGGGTTCACTGAAGCTTTCTTT	CASSRTETGFTEAFF